The 17 T cell receptor beta chains below were found in one sample sequenced in a study of T cell responses to AZD1222 COVID-19 vaccine. Sequencing used immunoSEQ multiplex PCR; TCRdb keeps in-frame clones, though not all of them. The sample contains approximately 30,000 clones, about 90% of which appear only once. The specimen comprised peripheral blood, sampled 28 days after the second AZD1222 dose. The source is an adult who received the AZD1222 COVID-19 vaccine.

This CDR3 reads CSVGHLTGLGEKLFF. CDR3 DNA sequence: TGCAGCGTTGGGCATTTAACAGGGCTGGGGGAAAAACTGTTTTTT. J is TRBJ1-4 and V is TRBV29-1, with D maybe TRBD1 (6 bases). V lost 4 bases and J 8 bases, leaving 20 bases between the germline ends. Per germline, CDR1 SQVTM and CDR2 ANQGSEA. The CDR3 length is 15 residues.

This CDR3 is CASRGTGRDYEQYF. The CDR3 DNA sequence: TGCGCCAGCCGAGGGACAGGGCGGGACTACGAGCAGTACTTC. The rearrangement joins TRBV5-1 to TRBJ2-7; 9 bases fit TRBD1. V trimming: 7 bases; J trimming: 3 bases; junction bases outside the gene matches: 8. In germline, CDR1 is SGHRS, CDR2 YFSETQ. The CDR3 is 14 residues long.

The V and J genes are TRBV6-1 and TRBJ1-1, with 8 bases matching TRBD1. CDR3 length: 13 amino acids. V gave up 2 bases and J gave up 10 bases; unmatched junction bases: 6. From germline, CDR1 is MNHNS and CDR2 SASEGT. CDR3 bases: TGTGCCAGCAGTGAACAGGGGGCCGTTGGAGCTTTCTTT. Its translation: CASSEQGAVGAFF.

V gene TRBV7-2 combines with J gene TRBJ1-2; 7 bases fit TRBD1. Germline lookup yields CDR1 SGHTA and CDR2 FQGNSA. V shed 6 bases, J shed 0 bases, and the junction held 7 bases outside the gene matches. CDR3 size: 15 residues. This CDR3 is CASSQSGQSNYGYTF. In DNA, the CDR3 is TGTGCCAGCAGTCAATCGGGACAGTCTAACTATGGCTACACCTTC.

The chain recombines TRBV15 with TRBJ1-2; tentatively, D is TRBD1 (6 bases). Trimming removed 0 bases from V and 8 bases from J, with 10 bases in between. Germline-derived CDR1 and CDR2 are LNHNV and YYDKDF (reference sequence). The CDR3 extends over 13 amino acids. CDR3 region: CATSRDQGHGYTF. The DNA for the CDR3 is TGTGCCACCAGCAGAGATCAGGGGCACGGCTACACCTTC.

This chain links TRBV18 with TRBJ2-3, with TRBD2 identical over 9 bases. V trimming: 3 bases; J trimming: 0 bases; junction bases outside the gene matches: 4. The CDR3 totals 16 residues. The germline CDR1 and CDR2 sequences are KGHSH and LQKENI. CDR3 DNA sequence: TGTGCCAGCTCACCCCAACTAGCGGGTAGCACAGATACGCAGTATTTT. It yields the protein CASSPQLAGSTDTQYF.

A few counts support this clone. The chain recombines TRBV4-1 with TRBJ1-5; possible D gene TRBD1, 6 bases. CDR1 and CDR2 from the germline V gene are MGHRA and YSYEKL. The CDR3 runs 15 residues. With 2 bases removed from V and 6 bases from J, the gap between germline ends came to 14 bases. The DNA for the CDR3 is TGCGCCAGCAGCCAAAAGGGGGACGGCAGTCAGCCCCAGCATTTT. It codes for CASSQKGDGSQPQHF.

The rearrangement links TRBV28 to TRBJ1-6; 7 nucleotides match TRBD1. V shed 5 bases, J shed 10 bases, and the junction held 8 bases outside the gene matches. The CDR3 sequence is 14 residues long. Germline assignment: CDR1 MDHEN and CDR2 SYDVKM. In DNA, the CDR3 is TGTGCCAGCAGTCCTCAGGGGGAAGGGTCACCCCTCCACTTT. This codes for CASSPQGEGSPLHF.

Only one count was recorded for this clone. V usage is TRBV2 and J usage is TRBJ1-4, with 7 bases lining up with TRBD1. From germline, CDR1 is SNHLY and CDR2 FYNNEI. The CDR3 runs to 14 residues. V dropped 4 bases and J dropped 8; count of bases not matched to a gene: 7. CDR3 in DNA: TGTGCCAGCAGTGGAGGGACAGTAGGAGAAAAACTGTTTTTT. It codes for CASSGGTVGEKLFF.

The chain joins TRBV27 to TRBJ2-7; possibly TRBD1 for D (5 bases). The V and J ends lost 6 bases and 0 bases respectively, with 9 bases between them. The CDR3 is 13 residues long. Germline values: CDR1 MNHEY, CDR2 SMNVEV (reference sequence). In DNA, the CDR3 is TGTGCCAGCAGACGTCAGGGCTCCTACGAGCAGTACTTC. It encodes CASRRQGSYEQYF.

V is TRBV11-1 and J is TRBJ2-7; D is possibly TRBD1 (7 bases). The CDR3 length is 15 residues. The V and J ends lost 2 bases and 3 bases respectively, with 14 bases between them. Germline-derived CDR1 and CDR2 are SGHAT and FQDESV (reference sequence). This chain's CDR3 is CASSLLAQGVYEQYF. CDR3 nucleotides: TGTGCCAGCAGCTTACTAGCGCAGGGGGTCTACGAGCAGTACTTC.

The rearrangement uses TRBV7-2 and TRBJ2-1; D not certain. V dropped 8 bases and J dropped 5 bases, with 16 bases sitting between them. Germline V gene data show CDR1 as SGHTA and CDR2 as FQGNSA. This CDR3 has 14 amino acids. The CDR3 protein is CASGPMAGNNEQFF. The CDR3 nucleotides are TGTGCCAGCGGGCCGATGGCTGGGAACAATGAGCAGTTCTTC.

The chain has TRBV28 and TRBJ2-7, with D hard to call. V lost 7 bases and J 0 bases, leaving 13 bases between the germline ends. The CDR3 has 14 amino acids. Germline CDR1 and CDR2: MDHEN and SYDVKM. The CDR3 reads CASTSHGSSYEQYF. For the CDR3, the DNA is TGTGCCAGCACCTCCCACGGGTCCTCCTACGAGCAGTACTTC.

The rearrangement links TRBV28 to TRBJ1-4, with D tentatively TRBD1 (6 bases). The CDR3 extends over 15 amino acids. V was cut by 3 bases and J by 5 bases, with 13 bases left in between. Germline assignment: CDR1 MDHEN and CDR2 SYDVKM. The CDR3 region has the DNA TGTGCCAGCAGTTTGGGGGGCGCGGGAAATGAAAAACTGTTTTTT. Its protein is CASSLGGAGNEKLFF.

This clone has a handful of counts. Additional DNA sequences in this sample encode the identical CDR3. The CDR3 nucleotides read TGCGCCAGCAGCCAGGTCAGACTAGCTATCTACAATGAGCAGTTCTTC. Its protein product is CASSQVRLAIYNEQFF. The gene calls are TRBV4-1 and TRBJ2-1, with TRBD2 matching over 7 bases. CDR1 and CDR2 from the germline V gene are MGHRA and YSYEKL. CDR3 length: 16 amino acids. J was trimmed by 3 bases and V by 3 bases; bases with no gene match: 8.

The V gene is TRBV13, the J gene TRBJ2-1, with a tentative D call TRBD2 (5 bases). V lost 1 base to trimming and J lost 2 bases, with 12 bases between them. The CDR3 contains 16 residues. The germline CDR1 and CDR2 sequences are PRHDT and FYEKMQ (reference sequence). The CDR3 is CASSLEGGSPYNEQFF. Written as DNA, the CDR3 is TGTGCCAGCAGCTTAGAGGGCGGGTCCCCCTACAATGAGCAGTTCTTC. Combining the CDR3 with reference TRBV13 and TRBJ2-1 gives the whole variable domain AAGVIQSPRHLIKEKRETATLKCYPIPRHDTVYWYQQGPGQDPQFLISFYEKMQSDKGSIPDRFSAQQFSDYHSELNMSSLELGDSALYFCASSLEGGSPYNEQFFGPGTRLTVL.

This clone was counted between two and nine times. J is TRBJ1-5 and V is TRBV5-6, with a tentative D call TRBD1 (6 bases). Trimming pared 6 bases from V and 4 bases from J, leaving 17 bases between. The CDR3 consists of 15 residues. Germline assignment: CDR1 SGHDT and CDR2 YYEEEE. The CDR3 loop is CASTLGPGANQPQHF. CDR3 bases: TGTGCCAGCACCTTAGGCCCGGGGGCAAATCAGCCCCAGCATTTT.